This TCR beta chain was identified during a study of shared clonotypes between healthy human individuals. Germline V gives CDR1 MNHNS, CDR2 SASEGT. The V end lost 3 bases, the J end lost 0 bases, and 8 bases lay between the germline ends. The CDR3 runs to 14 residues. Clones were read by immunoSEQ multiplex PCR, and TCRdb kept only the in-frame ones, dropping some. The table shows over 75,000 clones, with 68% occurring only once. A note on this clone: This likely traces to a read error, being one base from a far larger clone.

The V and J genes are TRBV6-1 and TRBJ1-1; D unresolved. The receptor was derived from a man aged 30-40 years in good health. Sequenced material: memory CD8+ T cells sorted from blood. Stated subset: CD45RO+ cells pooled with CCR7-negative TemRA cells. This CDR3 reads CASSDDGMNTEAFF. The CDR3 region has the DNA TGTGCCAGCAGTGATGATGGGATGAACACTGAAGCTTTCTTT.